A single sample gave rise to the 27 T cell receptor beta chains below, sequenced in a study of shared clonotypes between healthy human individuals. Naive CD8 cells, CD45RO-negative and positively selected for CCR7, excluded terminally differentiated effector memory CD45RA+ cells. Assay used: immunoSEQ multiplex PCR; TCRdb lists only in-frame clones, some missing. Of a few million clones detected, 90% to 95% appear once; the ten largest clones hold approximately 1.7%. What was sequenced was naive CD8+ T cells from PBMCs. The receptor source for this set is a man aged 18 to 30 in good health. Some clones in this sample may be carry-over from other donors' samples.

As for this clone: Other DNA sequences in this specimen translate into the identical CDR3. This sequence joins TRBV28 and TRBJ2-7; D is undetermined. The V gene lost 5 bases and the J gene lost 3 bases, with 5 bases spanning the gap. Germline V lookup: CDR1 MDHEN, CDR2 SYDVKM. This CDR3 is built from 11 residues. DNA for the CDR3: TGTGCCAGCAGTACCAACTACGAGCAGTACTTC. Its translation: CASSTNYEQYF.

The rearrangement joins TRBV7-9 to TRBJ2-1; D is unclear. Trimming took 1 base from V and 3 from J, leaving 4 bases between them. Germline lookup yields CDR1 SEHNR and CDR2 FQNEAQ (reference sequence). The CDR3 contains 13 residues. This CDR3 is CASSLVVYNEQFF. DNA for the CDR3: TGTGCCAGCAGCTTAGTTGTCTACAATGAGCAGTTCTTC.

With respect to this clone: Other DNA sequences of this sample code for an identical CDR3. The gene calls are TRBV7-9 and TRBJ1-1; possibly TRBD1 for D (6 bases). Trimming took 4 bases from V and 1 from J, leaving 10 bases between them. The CDR3 is 14 amino acids. Per the germline V gene, CDR1 is SEHNR and CDR2 is FQNEAQ (reference sequence). Here the CDR3 DNA reads TGTGCCAGCAGCTCGGGACAAAGGAACACTGAAGCTTTCTTT. This translates into CASSSGQRNTEAFF. The entire variable domain, with the rest obtained from reference TRBV7-9 and TRBJ1-1, is as follows: DTGVSQNPRHKITKRGQNVTFRCDPISEHNRLYWYRQTLGQGPEFLTYFQNEAQLEKSRLLSDRFSAERPKGSFSTLEIQRTEQGDSAMYLCASSSGQRNTEAFFGQGTRLTVV.

V gene TRBV27 combines with J gene TRBJ2-2; D gene ambiguous. Germline-derived CDR1 and CDR2 are MNHEY and SMNVEV (reference sequence). The V end was cut by 4 bases, the J end by 6 bases, with 15 bases between. The CDR3 has 15 residues. CDR3 coding DNA: TGTGCCAGCAGTTCCGAAGACACCTCGGCCGGGGAGCTGTTTTTT. Encoded protein: CASSSEDTSAGELFF.

This chain uses TRBV19 with TRBJ2-2, with 7 bases identical to TRBD2. The CDR3 length is 17 residues. Germline loops: CDR1 LNHDA, CDR2 SQIVND (reference sequence). V shed 1 base and J 3 bases; nucleotides not matched to a gene: 8. CDR3 region: CASSIGAGRIDTGELFF. The CDR3 DNA is TGTGCCAGTAGTATAGGAGCGGGAAGAATAGACACCGGGGAGCTGTTTTTT.

Comment on this clone: Other DNA sequences in the sample encode the same CDR3. The gene calls are TRBV9 and TRBJ2-5, with D possibly matching TRBD2 (6 bases). V was shortened by 2 bases and J by 5 bases, with 13 bases between the two germline ends. This CDR3 is built from 14 residues. Germline values: CDR1 SGDLS, CDR2 YYNGEE. The CDR3 is CASSVGGSRETQYF. The CDR3 nucleotides are TGTGCCAGCAGCGTTGGGGGGTCCAGGGAGACCCAGTACTTC.

This sequence joins TRBV9 and TRBJ2-1; 11 bases fit TRBD2. Germline CDR1 SGDLS, CDR2 YYNGEE. V was pared by 1 base and J by 6 bases, with 3 bases of the junction left unmatched. This CDR3 has 15 amino acids. The DNA of the CDR3 is TGTGCCAGCAGCGTAACTAGCGGGAGCCTCAATGAGCAGTTCTTC. Protein product: CASSVTSGSLNEQFF.

This clone was observed a single time. Here the CDR3 reads CAWSVRIPRTSAIGNIQYF. The CDR3 DNA sequence: TGTGCCTGGAGTGTACGGATCCCCCGGACTTCCGCAATAGGAAACATTCAGTACTTC. The chain carries TRBV30 and TRBJ2-4; weak D call: TRBD2 (5 bases). The V end was cut by 0 bases, the J end by 6 bases, with 27 bases between. There are 19 residues in the CDR3. Germline V CDR1 and CDR2: GTSNPN, SVGIG (reference sequence).

This rearrangement joins TRBV21-1 to TRBJ2-7; TRBD2, the D gene given by the table, was not confirmed from the DNA. TRBV21-1 is labeled a pseudogene. CDR3 length: 17 amino acids. This chain's CDR3 is CASSKDTQREGPYEQYF. The CDR3 DNA reads TGTGCCAGCAGCAAAGATACCCAGCGGGAGGGCCCCTACGAGCAGTACTTC.

The chain combines TRBV11-2 with TRBJ2-1, with unresolved D. CDR1 and CDR2 (germline): SGHAT, FQNNGV. This CDR3 spans 14 amino acids. The V and J ends lost 5 bases and 12 bases respectively, with 20 bases between them. CDR3 DNA: TGTGCCAGCAGCCCCCCGGTCGGTGGGATCGGGCAGTTCTTC. It yields the protein CASSPPVGGIGQFF. Full variable domain (outside the CDR3, taken from reference TRBV11-2 and TRBJ2-1): EAGVAQSPRYKIIEKRQSVAFWCNPISGHATLYWYQQILGQGPKLLIQFQNNGVVDDSQLPKDRFSAERLKGVDSTLKIQPAKLEDSAVYLCASSPPVGGIGQFFGPGTRLTVL.

The V call is TRBV2, the J call TRBJ2-1; D perhaps matches TRBD1 (5 bases). CDR1 is SNHLY, CDR2 FYNNEI, per germline. The V gene lost 7 bases and the J gene lost 1 base, with 11 bases spanning the gap. This CDR3 region has 14 residues. CDR3 in amino acids: CASTTGASYNEQFF. DNA for the CDR3: TGTGCCAGCACCACAGGAGCTTCCTACAATGAGCAGTTCTTC.

The V gene is TRBV7-3, the J gene TRBJ2-1; no reliable D call. CDR1 and CDR2 (germline): SGHTA, FQGTGA. Trimming stripped 5 bases from V and 16 bases from J, with 18 bases between. This CDR3 has 12 amino acids. The CDR3 reads CASSRVDGSLFF. The CDR3 region has the DNA TGTGCCAGCAGCCGTGTCGACGGGTCCCTATTCTTC. Looking up the rest from reference TRBV7-3 and TRBJ2-1 gives the full variable domain: GAGVSQTPSNKVTEKGKYVELRCDPISGHTALYWYRQSLGQGPEFLIYFQGTGAADDSGLPNDRFFAVRPEGSVSTLKIQRTERGDSAVYLCASSRVDGSLFFGPGTRLTVL.

The chain employs TRBV6-5 and TRBJ1-1, with TRBD1 matching over 9 bases. From germline, CDR1 is MNHEY and CDR2 SVGAGI. V dropped 6 bases and J dropped 3; count of bases not matched to a gene: 5. CDR3 length equals 14 residues. CDR3 DNA: TGTGCCAGCAGCAAAACAGGGGGCTACACTGAAGCTTTCTTT. Its protein is CASSKTGGYTEAFF.

This chain links TRBV29-1 with TRBJ2-1; D is perhaps TRBD2 (5 bases). The CDR3 sequence is 10 residues long. V was clipped by 4 bases and J by 10 bases, with 8 bases between them. Germline V gene sequence: CDR1 SQVTM, CDR2 ANQGSEA. The CDR3 protein is CSVGLPEQFF. The CDR3 DNA reads TGCAGCGTTGGACTACCAGAGCAGTTCTTC.

A note on this clone: The same CDR3 also results from other DNA sequences found in this sample. The V gene is TRBV7-2, the J gene TRBJ2-1, with TRBD2 identical over 8 bases. The V and J ends lost 5 bases and 4 bases, in that order; junction bases with no gene match: 7. Germline assignment: CDR1 SGHTA and CDR2 FQGNSA. The CDR3 contains 15 residues. This chain's CDR3 is CASSRGTSGYNEQFF. In DNA, the CDR3 is TGTGCCAGCAGCCGGGGTACTAGCGGATACAATGAGCAGTTCTTC. The full variable domain, completed using reference TRBV7-2 and TRBJ2-1, is GAGVSQSPSNKVTEKGKDVELRCDPISGHTALYWYRQSLGQGLEFLIYFQGNSAPDKSGLPSDRFSAERTGGSVSTLTIQRTQQEDSAVYLCASSRGTSGYNEQFFGPGTRLTVL.

This clone was found once. This chain uses TRBV5-5 with TRBJ1-1; no firm D call. CDR1 and CDR2 (germline): SGHKS, YYEKEE (reference sequence). The CDR3 is made up of 16 amino acids. Trimming cost V 0 bases and J 2 bases, with 14 bases left between them. CDR3: CASSLEWWSPNTEAFF. The CDR3 bases are TGTGCCAGCAGCTTGGAATGGTGGAGTCCAAACACTGAAGCTTTCTTT.

This chain connects TRBV7-9 to TRBJ2-2; 7 nucleotides line up with TRBD2. Trimming took 3 bases from V and 3 from J; bases not matched to a gene: 7. There are 16 residues in the CDR3. CDR1 and CDR2 (germline): SEHNR, FQNEAQ (reference sequence). CDR3 bases: TGTGCCAGCAGCTTGGGTGCGGGAGTTGACACCGGGGAGCTGTTTTTT. Translated: CASSLGAGVDTGELFF.

The V and J genes are TRBV28 and TRBJ2-7, with D perhaps TRBD1 (6 bases). From germline, CDR1 is MDHEN and CDR2 SYDVKM. This CDR3 is 15 amino acids long. The V and J ends lost 5 bases and 2 bases respectively, with 16 bases between them. Here the CDR3 reads CASSAEPGQTYEQYF. The DNA of the CDR3 is TGTGCCAGCAGTGCCGAACCGGGACAAACCTACGAGCAGTACTTC.

A single count supports this clone. The chain uses TRBV6-1 and TRBJ2-7; 10 bases agree with TRBD2. This CDR3 region has 17 residues. Germline V gives CDR1 MNHNS, CDR2 SASEGT. V was pared by 1 base and J by 4 bases, with 10 bases of the junction left unmatched. CDR3 sequence reads: CASSEGLAGQGGYEQYF. CDR3 DNA sequence: TGTGCCAGCAGTGAAGGACTAGCGGGCCAGGGCGGGTACGAGCAGTACTTC.

The J gene is TRBJ2-7, the V gene TRBV5-5; D is undetermined. V lost 0 bases and J lost 3, with 10 bases in between. Germline lookup yields CDR1 SGHKS and CDR2 YYEKEE (reference sequence). The CDR3 runs 14 residues. The CDR3 coding sequence is TGTGCCAGCAGCTTGGCGGGCCGAGTCTACGAGCAGTACTTC. Its translation: CASSLAGRVYEQYF.

The V call is TRBV11-2, the J call TRBJ2-2, with 10 bases that match TRBD2. The CDR3 is 16 amino acids. The V gene's germline CDR1 is SGHAT and CDR2 FQNNGV. V was clipped by 4 bases and J by 6 bases; unmatched bases: 8. The CDR3 reads CASSSLSGRAAGELFF. The CDR3 coding sequence is TGTGCCAGCAGCTCCCTCAGCGGGAGGGCCGCCGGGGAGCTGTTTTTT.

The V gene is TRBV4-2, the J gene TRBJ2-2; 7 bases match TRBD2. This CDR3 has 16 amino acids. Germline-derived CDR1 and CDR2 are LGHNA and YNFKEQ. Trimming at V came to 4 bases and at J to 4 bases, leaving 9 bases not matched to a gene. The CDR3 reads CASSLPELASTGELFF. The CDR3 DNA follows: TGTGCCAGCAGCCTCCCCGAACTAGCGAGCACCGGGGAGCTGTTTTTT.

J is TRBJ2-2 and V is TRBV4-2; possible D gene TRBD2, 5 bases. This CDR3 has 16 amino acids. Between the trimmed V and J ends, which lost 0 bases and 2 bases, there was a span of 10 bases. Germline lookup yields CDR1 LGHNA and CDR2 YNFKEQ. CDR3 sequence reads: CASSQDDYTNTGELFF. In nucleotides, the CDR3 is TGTGCCAGCAGCCAAGATGACTACACTAACACCGGGGAGCTGTTTTTT.

The CDR3 nucleotides read TGTGCCATCAGTGAGTCGGCCGCCCTCTCTGGAAACACCATATATTTT. This translates into CAISESAALSGNTIYF. The rearrangement joins TRBV10-3 to TRBJ1-3; D is uncertain. V shed 0 bases and J shed 0 bases, with 9 bases lying between them. The CDR3 spans 16 residues. Germline CDR1 is ENHRY and CDR2 is SYGVKD.

The CDR3 DNA sequence: TGTGCCAGCAGTTTAATCGGGGGGCTGAACACTGAAGCTTTCTTT. Its translation: CASSLIGGLNTEAFF. This chain connects TRBV27 to TRBJ1-1, with TRBD1 as a possible D gene (6 bases). Germline lookup yields CDR1 MNHEY and CDR2 SMNVEV (reference sequence). Trimming took 2 bases from V and 0 from J, leaving 10 bases between them. This CDR3 comprises 15 residues.

In regard to this clone: Other nucleotide sequences in the sample specify the same CDR3. The chain has TRBV27 and TRBJ1-1, with 9 bases that match TRBD1. CDR1 and CDR2 (germline): MNHEY, SMNVEV (reference sequence). The V segment lost 7 bases and the J segment 1 base; nucleotides outside the gene matches: 4. The CDR3 sequence is 14 residues long. This CDR3 reads CASTLTGGNTEAFF. The CDR3 DNA is TGTGCCAGCACCTTGACAGGGGGGAACACTGAAGCTTTCTTT.

The rearrangement links TRBV18 to TRBJ2-1; 7 nucleotides line up with TRBD2. This CDR3 has 16 amino acids. J gave up 5 bases and V 2 bases, and 9 bases lay outside the gene matches. The germline V gene has CDR1 KGHSH and CDR2 LQKENI. DNA for the CDR3: TGTGCCAGCTCACCATCCGCTCTAGCGGTTCACAATGAGCAGTTCTTC. It is translated as CASSPSALAVHNEQFF.